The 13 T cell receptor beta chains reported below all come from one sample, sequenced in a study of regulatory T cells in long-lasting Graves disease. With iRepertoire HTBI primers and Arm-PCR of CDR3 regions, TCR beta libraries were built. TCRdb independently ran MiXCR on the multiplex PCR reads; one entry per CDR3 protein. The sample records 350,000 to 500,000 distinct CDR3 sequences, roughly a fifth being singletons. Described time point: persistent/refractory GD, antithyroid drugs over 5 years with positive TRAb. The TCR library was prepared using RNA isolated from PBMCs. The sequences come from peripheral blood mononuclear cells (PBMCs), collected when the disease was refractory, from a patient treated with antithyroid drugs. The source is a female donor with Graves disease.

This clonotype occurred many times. DNA of the CDR3: TGTGCCAGCAGTGAAGATTCCGATAACTCCTACGAGCAGTACTTC. Amino acids: CASSEDSDNSYEQYF. This chain links TRBV2 with TRBJ2-7; no firm D call. The length of the CDR3 is 15 residues. The V gene's germline CDR1 is SNHLY and CDR2 FYNNEI. Trimming cost V 1 base and J 0 bases, with 10 bases left between them.

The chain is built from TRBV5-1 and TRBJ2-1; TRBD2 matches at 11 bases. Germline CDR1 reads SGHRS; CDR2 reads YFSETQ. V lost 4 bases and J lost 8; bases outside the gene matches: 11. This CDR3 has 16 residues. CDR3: CASSTLAGGPSDEQFF. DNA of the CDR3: TGCGCCAGCAGCACCTTAGCGGGAGGGCCCTCGGATGAGCAGTTCTTC.

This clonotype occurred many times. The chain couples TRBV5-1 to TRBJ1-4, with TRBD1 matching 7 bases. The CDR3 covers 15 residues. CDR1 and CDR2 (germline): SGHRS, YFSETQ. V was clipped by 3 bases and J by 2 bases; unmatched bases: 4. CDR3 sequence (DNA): TGCGCCAGCAGCTCCACGACAGGGACTAATGAAAAACTGTTTTTT. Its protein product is CASSSTTGTNEKLFF.

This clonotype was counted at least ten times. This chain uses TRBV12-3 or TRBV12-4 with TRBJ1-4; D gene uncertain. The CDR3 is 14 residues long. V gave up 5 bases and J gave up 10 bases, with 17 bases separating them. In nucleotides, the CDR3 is TGTGCCAGCAGTCCGACATTAACGATAGGAAAACTGTTTTTT. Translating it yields CASSPTLTIGKLFF.

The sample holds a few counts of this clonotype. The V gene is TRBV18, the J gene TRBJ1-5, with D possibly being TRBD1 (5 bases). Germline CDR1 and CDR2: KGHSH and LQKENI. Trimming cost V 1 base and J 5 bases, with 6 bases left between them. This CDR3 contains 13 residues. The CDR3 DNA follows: TGTGCCAGCTCACCACTCAGGGATCAGCCCCAGCATTTT. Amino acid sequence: CASSPLRDQPQHF.

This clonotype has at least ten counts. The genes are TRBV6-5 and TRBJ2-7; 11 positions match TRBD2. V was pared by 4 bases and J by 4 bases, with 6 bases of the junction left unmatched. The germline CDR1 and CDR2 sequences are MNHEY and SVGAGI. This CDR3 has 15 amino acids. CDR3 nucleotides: TGTGCCAGCAGTTCAGACACTAGCGGGAGATACGAGCAGTACTTC. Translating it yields CASSSDTSGRYEQYF.

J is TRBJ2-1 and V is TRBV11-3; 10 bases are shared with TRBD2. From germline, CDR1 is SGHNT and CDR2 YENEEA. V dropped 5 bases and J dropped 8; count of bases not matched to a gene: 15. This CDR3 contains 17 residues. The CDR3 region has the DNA TGTGCCAGCAGCCAGCCCAGCGGGAGGGCCTCCTTAGATGAGCAGTTCTTC. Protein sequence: CASSQPSGRASLDEQFF.

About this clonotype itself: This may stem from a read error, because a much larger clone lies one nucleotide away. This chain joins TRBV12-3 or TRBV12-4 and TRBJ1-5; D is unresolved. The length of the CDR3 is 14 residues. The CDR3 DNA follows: TGTGCCAGCGGTTTGTCCTTAGAGAATCAGCCCCAGCATTTT. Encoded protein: CASGLSLENQPQHF.

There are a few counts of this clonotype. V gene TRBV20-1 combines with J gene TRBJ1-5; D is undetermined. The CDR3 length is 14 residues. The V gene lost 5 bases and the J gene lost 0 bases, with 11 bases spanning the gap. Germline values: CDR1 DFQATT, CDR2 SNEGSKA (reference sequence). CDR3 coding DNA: TGCAGTGCTCATGGTCCGAATAGCAATCAGCCCCAGCATTTT. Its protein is CSAHGPNSNQPQHF.

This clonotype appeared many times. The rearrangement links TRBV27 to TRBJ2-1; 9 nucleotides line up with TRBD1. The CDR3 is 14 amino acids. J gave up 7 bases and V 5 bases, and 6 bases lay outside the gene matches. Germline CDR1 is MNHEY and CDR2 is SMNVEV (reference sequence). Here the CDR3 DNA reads TGTGCCAGCAGTGCCCGGACAGGGGTGAATGAGCAGTTCTTC. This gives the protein CASSARTGVNEQFF.

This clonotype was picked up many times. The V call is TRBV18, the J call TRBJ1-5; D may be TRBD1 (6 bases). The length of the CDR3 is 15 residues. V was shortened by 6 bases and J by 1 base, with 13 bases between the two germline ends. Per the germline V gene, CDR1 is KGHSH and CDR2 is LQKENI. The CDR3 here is CASSAGDVSNQPQHF. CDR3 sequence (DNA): TGTGCCAGCTCTGCAGGGGATGTGAGCAATCAGCCCCAGCATTTT.

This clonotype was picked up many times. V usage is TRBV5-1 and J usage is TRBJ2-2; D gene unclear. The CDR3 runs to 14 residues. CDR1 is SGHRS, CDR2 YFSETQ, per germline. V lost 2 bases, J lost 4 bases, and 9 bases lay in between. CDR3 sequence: CASSFDLFTGELFF. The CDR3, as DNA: TGCGCCAGCAGCTTCGACTTATTCACCGGGGAGCTGTTTTTT.

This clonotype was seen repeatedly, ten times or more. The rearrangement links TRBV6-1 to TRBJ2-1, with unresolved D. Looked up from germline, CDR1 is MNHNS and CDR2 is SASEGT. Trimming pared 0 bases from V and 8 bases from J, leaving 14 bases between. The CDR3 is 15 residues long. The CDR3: CASSEAGKGWDEQFF. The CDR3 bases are TGTGCCAGCAGTGAAGCGGGGAAGGGTTGGGATGAGCAGTTCTTC.